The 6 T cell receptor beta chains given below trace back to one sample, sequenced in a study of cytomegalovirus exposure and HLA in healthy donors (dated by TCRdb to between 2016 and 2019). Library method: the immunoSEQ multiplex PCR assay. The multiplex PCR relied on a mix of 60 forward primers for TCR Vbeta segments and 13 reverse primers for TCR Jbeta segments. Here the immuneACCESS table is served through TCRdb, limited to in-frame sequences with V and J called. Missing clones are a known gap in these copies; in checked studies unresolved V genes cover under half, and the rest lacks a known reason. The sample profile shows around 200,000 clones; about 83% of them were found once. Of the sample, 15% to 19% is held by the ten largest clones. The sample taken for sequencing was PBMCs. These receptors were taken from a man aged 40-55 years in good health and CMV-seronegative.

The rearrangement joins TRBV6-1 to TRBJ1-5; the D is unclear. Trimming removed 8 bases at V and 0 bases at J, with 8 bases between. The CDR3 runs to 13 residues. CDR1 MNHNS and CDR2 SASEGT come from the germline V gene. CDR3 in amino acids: CASVQVSNQPQHF. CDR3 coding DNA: TGTGCCAGCGTTCAGGTTAGCAATCAGCCCCAGCATTTT.

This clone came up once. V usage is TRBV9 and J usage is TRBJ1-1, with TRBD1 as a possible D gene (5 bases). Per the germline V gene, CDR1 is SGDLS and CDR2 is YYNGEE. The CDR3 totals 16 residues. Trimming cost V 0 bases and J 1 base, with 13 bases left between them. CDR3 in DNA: TGTGCCAGCAGCGTAGGTCGGGGGTTGGGGAACACTGAAGCTTTCTTT. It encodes CASSVGRGLGNTEAFF.

The CDR3: CASSLTAGMVSEAFF. CDR3 sequence (DNA): TGTGCCAGCAGTTTAACGGCGGGGATGGTATCTGAAGCTTTCTTT. V gene TRBV28 combines with J gene TRBJ1-1; D unclear. In germline, CDR1 is MDHEN, CDR2 SYDVKM. The CDR3 spans 15 residues. V shed 2 bases and J shed 6 bases, with 16 bases lying between them.

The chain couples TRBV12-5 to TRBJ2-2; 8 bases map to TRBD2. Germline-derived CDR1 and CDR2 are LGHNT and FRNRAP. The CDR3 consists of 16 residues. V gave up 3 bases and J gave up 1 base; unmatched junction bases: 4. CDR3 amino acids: CASGFPGGGNTGELFF. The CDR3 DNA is TGTGCTAGTGGTTTCCCCGGGGGGGGGAACACCGGGGAGCTGTTTTTT. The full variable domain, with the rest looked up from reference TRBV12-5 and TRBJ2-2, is DARVTQTPRHKVTEMGQEVTMRCQPILGHNTVFWYRQTMMQGLELLAYFRNRAPLDDSGMPKDRFSAEMPDATLATLKIQPSEPRDSAVYFCASGFPGGGNTGELFFGEGSRLTVL.

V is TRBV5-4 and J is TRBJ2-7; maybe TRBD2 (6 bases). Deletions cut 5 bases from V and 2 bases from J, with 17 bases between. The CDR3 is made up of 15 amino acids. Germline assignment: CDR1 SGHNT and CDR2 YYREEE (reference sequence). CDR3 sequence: CASRQAGTETYEQYF. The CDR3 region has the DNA TGTGCCAGCAGACAAGCCGGGACTGAAACCTACGAGCAGTACTTC.

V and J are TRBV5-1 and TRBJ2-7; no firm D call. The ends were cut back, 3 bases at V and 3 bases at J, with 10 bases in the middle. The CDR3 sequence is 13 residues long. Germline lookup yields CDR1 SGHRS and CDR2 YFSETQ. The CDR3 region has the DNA TGCGCCAGCAGCTCCGCCGGTTTCTACGAGCAGTACTTC. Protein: CASSSAGFYEQYF.